What follows describes a single T cell receptor beta chain. As yet, its antigen is unknown. Researchers ran the PCR with 60 Vbeta and 13 Jbeta primers. Method: immunoSEQ multiplex PCR; TCRdb's copy keeps in-frame clones and lacks some. Counted here are over 110,000 clones, approximately 83% occurring once; the ten biggest clones make up around 2.5%. This CDR3 is built from 15 residues. The germline V gene has CDR1 LNHDA and CDR2 SQIVND (reference sequence). Trimming removed 7 bases at V and 1 base at J, with 16 bases between. These data belong to a study of cytomegalovirus exposure and HLA in healthy donors. For the study at large: Most genotyped donors, 65% to 90% of about 360, had Caucasian-associated genetic ancestry.

As for the donors, each was a healthy bone marrow donor. Broader study findings: An analysis done earlier found most TCR beta V segments productive about 90% or about 30% of the time. Diagnosis of cytomegalovirus status made by the classifier reportedly showed high specificity and sensitivity.

What was sequenced was PBMCs. This sequence was found in a male donor in good health and CMV-seronegative. V and J are TRBV19 and TRBJ1-1, with D possibly being TRBD1 (5 bases). The CDR3: CASTPSLGGNTEAFF. The DNA for the CDR3 is TGTGCCAGTACCCCCAGCTTGGGGGGGAACACTGAAGCTTTCTTT.